One sample yielded the 25 T cell receptor beta chains listed below, sequenced in a study of cytomegalovirus exposure and HLA in healthy donors. Vbeta (60) and Jbeta (13) primers were used in the PCR. Produced via immunoSEQ multiplex PCR; TCRdb's table is partial and in-frame only. Among more than 150,000 clones listed, about 88% were seen once. Input material: PBMCs. The receptors here all came from a girl in the first two years of life in good health and CMV-seronegative.

The CDR3 spells CASSLRQAVSYEQYF. The CDR3 DNA reads as TGTGCCAGCAGTTTACGGCAGGCCGTTTCCTACGAGCAGTACTTC. The chain joins TRBV27 to TRBJ2-7; D gene ambiguous. The germline gives CDR1 MNHEY, CDR2 SMNVEV (reference sequence). The V end was cut by 2 bases, the J end by 1 base, with 12 bases between. The CDR3 totals 15 residues.

The rearrangement joins TRBV9 to TRBJ2-1, with D perhaps TRBD2 (6 bases). The ends were cut back, 4 bases at V and 9 bases at J, with 17 bases in the middle. The CDR3 has 14 residues. Germline assignment: CDR1 SGDLS and CDR2 YYNGEE. CDR3 bases: TGTGCCAGCAGCCCTTTGACTAGTGGCACTGAGCAGTTCTTC. Encoded protein: CASSPLTSGTEQFF.

This sequence joins TRBV6-5 and TRBJ1-5; no clear D gene. Germline V lookup: CDR1 MNHEY, CDR2 SVGAGI. This CDR3 spans 13 amino acids. V was trimmed by 6 bases and J by 4 bases, leaving 10 bases between them. CDR3 sequence (DNA): TGTGCCAGCAGCAAGACGGAGAATCAGCCCCAGCATTTT. Translation: CASSKTENQPQHF.

The chain joins TRBV11-2 to TRBJ1-2; the match to TRBD1 covers 7 bases. The CDR3 is 14 residues long. V lost 4 bases and J lost 2; bases outside the gene matches: 4. CDR1 is SGHAT, CDR2 FQNNGV, per germline. CDR3 bases: TGTGCCAGCAGCTCGACAGGGTTCAACTATGGCTACACCTTC. This codes for CASSSTGFNYGYTF.

As regards this clone: Since the CDR3 does not end with the conserved phenylalanine or tryptophan, this likely comes from a read error. V is TRBV7-9 and J is TRBJ1-5; no firm D call. This CDR3 comprises 13 residues. Germline V gene lookup returns CDR1 SEHNR and CDR2 FQNEAQ (reference sequence). V lost 3 bases and J 4 bases, leaving 7 bases between the germline ends. The CDR3 sequence: CASSLGKNQPQHL. DNA of the CDR3: TGTGCCAGCAGCTTGGGCAAGAATCAGCCCCAGCATCTT.

V is TRBV19 and J is TRBJ1-5; no clear D gene. Germline assignment: CDR1 LNHDA and CDR2 SQIVND (reference sequence). Trimming pared 2 bases from V and 5 bases from J, leaving 10 bases between. This CDR3 is built from 14 residues. The CDR3 loop reads CASSILYSYQPQHF. DNA of the CDR3: TGTGCCAGTAGTATATTATACAGTTATCAGCCCCAGCATTTT.

The V call is TRBV29-1, the J call TRBJ1-1; D remains unclear. V was shortened by 7 bases and J by 0 bases, with 12 bases between the two germline ends. From germline, CDR1 is SQVTM and CDR2 ANQGSEA. This CDR3 contains 13 residues. The CDR3: CSATDGMNTEAFF. The CDR3 nucleotides are TGCAGCGCGACGGACGGGATGAACACTGAAGCTTTCTTT.

The gene calls are TRBV2 and TRBJ2-3; 13 bases match TRBD2. CDR3 length: 17 amino acids. Germline CDR1 reads SNHLY; CDR2 reads FYNNEI. Losses at the gene ends were 10 bases for V and 4 bases for J; bases not matched to a gene: 14. CDR3 residues: CAIARVPGLAGPDTQYF. The CDR3 bases are TGTGCCATAGCACGCGTCCCGGGACTAGCGGGGCCAGATACGCAGTATTTT.

This clone was recorded a few times. V and J are TRBV29-1 and TRBJ2-4; perhaps TRBD1 as D (5 bases). The germline CDR1 and CDR2 sequences are SQVTM and ANQGSEA. Trimming cost V 4 bases and J 0 bases, with 13 bases left between them. CDR3 size: 15 residues. The CDR3 DNA sequence: TGCAGCGTTGGTGACAGCTATCTAGCCAAAAACATTCAGTACTTC. Translation gives CSVGDSYLAKNIQYF.

V usage is TRBV11-2 and J usage is TRBJ2-2; no firm D call. This CDR3 is built from 13 residues. Germline V CDR1 and CDR2: SGHAT, FQNNGV. V lost 0 bases and J lost 8, with 7 bases in between. CDR3 nucleotides: TGTGCCAGCAGCTTAGATCCCGGTGGGGAGCTGTTTTTT. Its translation: CASSLDPGGELFF.

About this clone: A read error may produce the germline difference seen at one junction end. This rearrangement joins TRBV7-9 to TRBJ2-1; 9 bases are shared with TRBD2. CDR3 length equals 15 residues. The germline V gene has CDR1 SEHNR and CDR2 FQNEAQ (reference sequence). In nucleotides, the CDR3 is TGTTCCAGCAGCTTATCAGCGGGAGGCTACAATGAGCAGTTCTTC. Translating gives CSSSLSAGGYNEQFF.

The chain combines TRBV7-9 with TRBJ1-1, with D uncertain. There are 13 residues in the CDR3. CDR1 SEHNR and CDR2 FQNEAQ come from the germline V gene (reference sequence). Trimming pared 1 base from V and 5 bases from J, leaving 8 bases between. This CDR3 reads CASSLEGATEAFF. CDR3 sequence (DNA): TGTGCCAGCAGCTTAGAAGGAGCTACTGAAGCTTTCTTT.

J is TRBJ1-1 and V is TRBV7-9; TRBD1 might be the D (6 bases). V gave up 2 bases and J gave up 1 base, with 11 bases separating them. Germline V lookup: CDR1 SEHNR, CDR2 FQNEAQ (reference sequence). CDR3 length equals 15 residues. This CDR3 is CASSLQQGRNTEAFF. CDR3 coding DNA: TGTGCCAGCAGCTTACAGCAGGGGCGGAACACTGAAGCTTTCTTT.

This chain uses TRBV7-2 with TRBJ1-1; 11 nucleotides align to TRBD1. V lost 4 bases to trimming and J lost 1 base; unmatched junction nucleotides: 2. The CDR3 is 15 amino acids. From germline, CDR1 is SGHTA and CDR2 FQGNSA. The DNA for the CDR3 is TGTGCCAGCAGCTGGACAGGGGGCCGGAACACTGAAGCTTTCTTT. Its translation: CASSWTGGRNTEAFF.

This chain links TRBV1 with TRBJ2-3; the DNA was not compared with TRBD2, the D call given in the table. TRBV1 is noted as a pseudogene. The CDR3 totals 15 residues. CDR3 sequence: CTSSQGTRLADTQYF. The CDR3 nucleotides read TGCACCAGCAGCCAAGGGACTAGGTTGGCAGATACGCAGTATTTT.

The rearrangement uses TRBV5-1 and TRBJ1-1; tentatively, D is TRBD1 (5 bases). The CDR3 extends over 12 amino acids. Germline V gene sequence: CDR1 SGHRS, CDR2 YFSETQ. Between the trimmed V and J ends, which lost 3 bases and 3 bases, there was a span of 6 bases. The CDR3 sequence: CASSWGDTEAFF. Written as DNA, the CDR3 is TGCGCCAGCAGCTGGGGGGACACTGAAGCTTTCTTT.

The V call is TRBV27, the J call TRBJ1-1; unclear D gene. Trimming left V 5 bases short and J 8 bases short, with 18 bases between. In germline, CDR1 is MNHEY, CDR2 SMNVEV (reference sequence). The CDR3 consists of 14 residues. CDR3 residues: CASSPPTDPTEAFF. The CDR3 nucleotides are TGTGCCAGCAGTCCCCCGACTGATCCCACCGAAGCTTTCTTT.

The V gene is TRBV6-1, the J gene TRBJ1-2, with D possibly TRBD1 on 6 matching bases. The germline V and J ends were trimmed by 6 bases and 5 bases, with 13 bases remaining between them. CDR3 length: 13 amino acids. The germline CDR1 and CDR2 sequences are MNHNS and SASEGT. The DNA of the CDR3 is TGTGCCAGCAGCAAACAGGGTTTATATGGCTACACCTTC. Its translation is CASSKQGLYGYTF.

This clone was observed once. This sequence joins TRBV4-2 and TRBJ2-7, with 10 bases aligning to TRBD2. CDR1 and CDR2 from the germline V gene are LGHNA and YNFKEQ. The CDR3 contains 15 residues. Trimming took 1 base from V and 2 from J; bases not matched to a gene: 2. CDR3 sequence: CASSQGAGGPYEQYF. The CDR3 nucleotides are TGTGCCAGCAGCCAAGGAGCGGGAGGGCCCTACGAGCAGTACTTC.

This chain's CDR3 is CASSRGQDEQYF. CDR3 nucleotide sequence: TGTGCTAGCTCCAGGGGGCAGGACGAGCAGTACTTC. This chain joins TRBV12-5 and TRBJ2-7, with 8 bases aligning to TRBD1. Germline V CDR1 and CDR2: LGHNT, FRNRAP. The CDR3 is 12 amino acids. The J segment lost 5 bases and the V segment lost 9 bases, leaving 6 bases of the junction unmatched. Full variable domain (remainder filled in from reference TRBV12-5 and TRBJ2-7): DARVTQTPRHKVTEMGQEVTMRCQPILGHNTVFWYRQTMMQGLELLAYFRNRAPLDDSGMPKDRFSAEMPDATLATLKIQPSEPRDSAVYFCASSRGQDEQYFGPGTRLTVT.

The rearrangement uses TRBV7-2 and TRBJ2-2; D not certain. This CDR3 comprises 12 residues. The ends were cut back, 2 bases at V and 8 bases at J, with 6 bases in the middle. The V gene's germline CDR1 is SGHTA and CDR2 FQGNSA. Here the CDR3 DNA reads TGTGCCAGCAGCTTACGTCCTGGGGAGCTGTTTTTT. This gives the protein CASSLRPGELFF.

CDR3 sequence reads: CAITRDRALSEAFF. CDR3 in DNA: TGTGCCATCACCCGGGACAGGGCTCTCAGTGAAGCTTTCTTT. The rearrangement links TRBV10-3 to TRBJ1-1; 9 bases are a match to TRBD1. V gave up 7 bases and J gave up 7 bases; unmatched junction bases: 10. The CDR3 is 14 amino acids. Per the germline V gene, CDR1 is ENHRY and CDR2 is SYGVKD.

This clone occurred once. This chain uses TRBV7-8 with TRBJ1-5; 11 bases fit TRBD1. Germline trimming cut 5 bases from V and 1 base from J; bases unmatched to any gene: 13. CDR3 length: 19 amino acids. Looked up from germline, CDR1 is SGHVS and CDR2 is FQNEAQ. The CDR3 loop is CASSLGRDRGFMSNQPQHF. In DNA, the CDR3 is TGTGCCAGCAGCCTTGGCCGGGACAGGGGGTTCATGAGCAATCAGCCCCAGCATTTT.

The gene calls are TRBV2 and TRBJ1-4; D is uncertain. The germline V gene encodes CDR1 SNHLY and CDR2 FYNNEI. The CDR3 loop spans 14 amino acids. V lost 4 bases, J lost 3 bases, and 9 bases lay in between. As DNA, the CDR3 is TGTGCCAGCAGTGGTAGACAAGCTAATGAAAAACTGTTTTTT. This codes for CASSGRQANEKLFF.

The chain combines TRBV9 with TRBJ1-2; D unclear. The CDR3 covers 16 residues. V shed 0 bases and J shed 8 bases, with 20 bases lying between them. Germline lookup yields CDR1 SGDLS and CDR2 YYNGEE. DNA for the CDR3: TGTGCCAGCAGCGTAGACGATGCCGGTGGCCGAGCGGGCTACACCTTC. It specifies CASSVDDAGGRAGYTF.